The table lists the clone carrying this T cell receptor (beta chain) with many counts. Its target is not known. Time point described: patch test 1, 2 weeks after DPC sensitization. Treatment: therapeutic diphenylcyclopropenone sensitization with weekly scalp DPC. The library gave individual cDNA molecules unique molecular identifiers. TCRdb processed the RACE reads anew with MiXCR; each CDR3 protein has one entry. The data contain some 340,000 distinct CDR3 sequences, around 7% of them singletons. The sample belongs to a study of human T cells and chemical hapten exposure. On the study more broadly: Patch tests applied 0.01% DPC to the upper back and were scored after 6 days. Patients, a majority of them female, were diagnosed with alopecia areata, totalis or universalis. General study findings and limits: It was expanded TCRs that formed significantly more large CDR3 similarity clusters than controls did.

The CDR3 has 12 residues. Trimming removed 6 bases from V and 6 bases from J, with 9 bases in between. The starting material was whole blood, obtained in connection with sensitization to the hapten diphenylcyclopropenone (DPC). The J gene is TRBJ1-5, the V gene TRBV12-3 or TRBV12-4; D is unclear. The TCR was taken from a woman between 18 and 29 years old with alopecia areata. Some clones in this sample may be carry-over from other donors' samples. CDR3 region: CASSPIGQPQHF. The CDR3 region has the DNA TGTGCCAGCAGCCCCATCGGTCAGCCCCAGCATTTT.